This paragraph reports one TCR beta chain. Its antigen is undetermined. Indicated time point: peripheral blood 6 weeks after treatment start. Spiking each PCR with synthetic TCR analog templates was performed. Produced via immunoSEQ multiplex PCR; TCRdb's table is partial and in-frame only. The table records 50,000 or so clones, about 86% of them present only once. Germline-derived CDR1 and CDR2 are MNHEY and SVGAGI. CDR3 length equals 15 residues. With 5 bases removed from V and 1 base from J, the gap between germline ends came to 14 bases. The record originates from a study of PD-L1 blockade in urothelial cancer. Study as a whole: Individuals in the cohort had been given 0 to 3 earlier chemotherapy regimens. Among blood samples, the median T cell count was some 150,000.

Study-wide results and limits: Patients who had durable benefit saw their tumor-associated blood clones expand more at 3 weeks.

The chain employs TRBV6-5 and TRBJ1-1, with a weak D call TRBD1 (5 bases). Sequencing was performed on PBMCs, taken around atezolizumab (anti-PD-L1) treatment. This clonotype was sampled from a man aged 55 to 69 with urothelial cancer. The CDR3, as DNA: TGTGCCAGCAGTCAGTACAGGACAACGAACACTGAAGCTTTCTTT. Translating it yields CASSQYRTTNTEAFF.